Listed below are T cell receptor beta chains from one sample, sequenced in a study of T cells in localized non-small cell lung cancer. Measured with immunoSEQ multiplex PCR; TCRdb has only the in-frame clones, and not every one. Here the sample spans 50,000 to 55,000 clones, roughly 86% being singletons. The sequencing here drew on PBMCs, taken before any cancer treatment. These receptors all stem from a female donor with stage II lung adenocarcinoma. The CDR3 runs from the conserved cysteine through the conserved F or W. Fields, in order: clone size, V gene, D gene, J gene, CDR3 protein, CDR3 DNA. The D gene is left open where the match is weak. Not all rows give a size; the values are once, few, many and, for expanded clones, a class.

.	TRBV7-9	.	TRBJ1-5	CASSPPGDGQPQHF	TGTGCCAGCAGCCCTCCGGGGGACGGCCAGCCCCAGCATTTT
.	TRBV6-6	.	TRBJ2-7	CASSAVVEQYF	TGTGCCAGCAGCGCTGTGGTAGAGCAGTACTTC
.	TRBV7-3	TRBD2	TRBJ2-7	CASSPDGTSGVYEQYF	TGTGCCAGCAGCCCGGATGGGACTAGCGGGGTGTACGAGCAGTACTTC
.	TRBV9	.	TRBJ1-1	CASSVQGVPGMNTEAFF	TGTGCCAGCAGCGTCCAGGGAGTCCCCGGCATGAACACTGAAGCTTTCTTT
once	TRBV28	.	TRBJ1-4	CASSLLSTDSNEKLFF	TGTGCCAGCAGTTTATTGTCGACAGACAGTAATGAAAAACTGTTTTTT
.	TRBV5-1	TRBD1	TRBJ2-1	CASSRTGGQYNEQFF	TGCGCCAGCAGCAGAACAGGGGGCCAGTACAATGAGCAGTTCTTC
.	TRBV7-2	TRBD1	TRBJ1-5	CASSWGQGLNQPQHF	TGTGCCAGCAGCTGGGGACAGGGATTGAATCAGCCCCAGCATTTT
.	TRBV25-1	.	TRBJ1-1	CASSENRVFGTEAFF	TGTGCCAGCAGTGAGAATAGGGTCTTTGGAACTGAAGCTTTCTTT
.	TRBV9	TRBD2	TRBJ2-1	CASSFLAGGGDEQFF	TGTGCCAGCAGCTTCTTAGCGGGGGGAGGGGATGAGCAGTTCTTC
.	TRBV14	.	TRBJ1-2	CASGGSNYGYTF	TGTGCCAGCGGCGGGTCTAACTATGGCTACACCTTC
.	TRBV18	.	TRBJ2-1	CASSPTGADNEQFF	TGTGCCAGCTCACCTACAGGAGCCGACAATGAGCAGTTCTTC
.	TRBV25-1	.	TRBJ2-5	CASRAGMDGGTQYF	TGTGCCAGCAGGGCCGGGATGGATGGAGGGACCCAGTACTTC
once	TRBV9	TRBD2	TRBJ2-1	CASSAGRGLATLGGNNEQFF	TGTGCCAGCAGCGCAGGCCGGGGACTAGCGACACTCGGGGGGAACAATGAGCAGTTCTTC
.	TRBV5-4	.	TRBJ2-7	CASSLGHYEQYF	TGTGCCAGCAGCTTGGGGCACTACGAGCAGTACTTC
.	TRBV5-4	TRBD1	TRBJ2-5	CASSLGQGDQETQYF	TGTGCCAGCAGCTTGGGACAGGGGGACCAAGAGACCCAGTACTTC
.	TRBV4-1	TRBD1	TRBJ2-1	CASSQEVGTVLPSDNEQFF	TGCGCCAGCAGCCAAGAAGTGGGGACAGTTTTGCCGAGCGACAATGAGCAGTTCTTC
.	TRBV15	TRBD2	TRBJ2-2	CATSREAGLADTGELFF	TGTGCCACCAGCAGAGAAGCCGGACTAGCAGACACCGGGGAGCTGTTTTTT
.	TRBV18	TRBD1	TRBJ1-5	CASSPGQGNQPQHF	TGTGCCAGCTCACCGGGACAGGGGAATCAGCCCCAGCATTTT
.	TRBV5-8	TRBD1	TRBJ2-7	CASSLGRGQTYEQYF	TGTGCCAGCAGCTTGGGCAGGGGGCAAACCTACGAGCAGTACTTC
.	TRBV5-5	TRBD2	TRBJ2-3	CASSSRTSGSTDTQYF	TGTGCCAGCAGCTCCCGGACTAGCGGAAGCACAGATACGCAGTATTTT
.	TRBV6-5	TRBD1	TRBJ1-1	CASSPMTGMNTEAFF	TGTGCCAGCAGTCCTATGACAGGGATGAACACTGAAGCTTTCTTT
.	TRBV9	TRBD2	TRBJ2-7	CASSAGTSGVYSYEQYF	TGTGCCAGCAGCGCAGGGACTAGCGGGGTATACTCCTACGAGCAGTACTTC
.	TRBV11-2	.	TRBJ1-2	CASSSEEYGYTF	TGTGCCAGCAGCTCGGAGGAATATGGCTACACCTTC
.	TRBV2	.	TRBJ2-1	CASTELLATNYNEQFF	TGTGCCAGCACTGAACTCCTAGCGACGAACTACAATGAGCAGTTCTTC
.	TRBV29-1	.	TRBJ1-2	CSVVSFYGYTF	TGCAGCGTTGTTTCCTTTTATGGCTACACCTTC
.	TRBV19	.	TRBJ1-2	CASTTSIGGYTF	TGTGCCAGTACAACGAGTATCGGTGGCTACACCTTC
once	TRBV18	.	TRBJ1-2	CASSPTRGSDGYTF	TGTGCCAGCTCACCGACCCGGGGCTCGGATGGCTACACCTTC
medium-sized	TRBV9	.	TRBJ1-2	CASSVDTEDGYTF	TGTGCCAGCAGCGTAGATACAGAAGATGGCTACACCTTC
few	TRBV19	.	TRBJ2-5	CASSTYHRVPGTQYF	TGTGCCAGTAGTACTTATCACAGGGTTCCAGGGACCCAGTACTTC
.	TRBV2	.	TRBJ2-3	CASSYRPDTQYF	TGTGCCAGCAGCTACAGACCAGATACGCAGTATTTT
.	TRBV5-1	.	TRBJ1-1	CASSLVGTTPGGNTEAFF	TGCGCCAGCAGCTTGGTGGGGACAACCCCTGGGGGAAACACTGAAGCTTTCTTT
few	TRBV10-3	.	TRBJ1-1	CAISGNRDPTTEAFF	TGTGCCATCAGTGGAAACAGGGATCCGACGACTGAAGCTTTCTTT
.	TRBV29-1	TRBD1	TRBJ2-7	CSVPGQGPYEQYF	TGCAGCGTGCCGGGACAGGGACCCTACGAGCAGTACTTC
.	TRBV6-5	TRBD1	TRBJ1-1	CASSYNRGSMGTEAFF	TGTGCCAGCAGTTACAACAGGGGGAGCATGGGGACTGAAGCTTTCTTT
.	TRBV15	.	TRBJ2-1	CATSGSGPATYNEQFF	TGTGCCACCAGCGGCTCCGGGCCCGCCACTTACAATGAGCAGTTCTTC
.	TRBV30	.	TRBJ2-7	CAWRLDSNEQYF	TGTGCCTGGAGACTAGACAGTAACGAGCAGTACTTC
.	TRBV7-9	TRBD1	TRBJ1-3	CASSRGTAGNTIYF	TGTGCCAGCAGCCGGGGGACAGCTGGAAACACCATATATTTT
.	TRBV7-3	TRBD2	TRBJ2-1	CASSLAGSGGQFF	TGTGCCAGCAGCCTAGCGGGTTCTGGGGGGCAGTTCTTC
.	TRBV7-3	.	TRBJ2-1	CASSLMVVNKLNNEQFF	TGTGCCAGCAGCTTAATGGTCGTGAACAAGCTAAACAATGAGCAGTTCTTC
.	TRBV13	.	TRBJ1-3	CASSLGLGDLGNTIYF	TGTGCCAGCAGCTTAGGCCTAGGCGACCTTGGGAACACCATATATTTT
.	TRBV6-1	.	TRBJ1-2	CASSRSPTRDYGYTF	TGTGCCAGCAGTCGCAGTCCCACTAGGGACTATGGCTACACCTTC
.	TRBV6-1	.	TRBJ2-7	CASSEVGSGLSFYEQYF	TGTGCCAGCAGTGAGGTTGGCAGCGGACTATCCTTCTACGAGCAGTACTTC
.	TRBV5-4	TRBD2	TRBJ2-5	CASSLAGGQQETQYF	TGTGCCAGCAGTCTAGCGGGGGGCCAGCAAGAGACCCAGTACTTC
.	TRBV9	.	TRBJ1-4	CASSVVGVPNEKLFF	TGTGCCAGCAGCGTAGTGGGGGTCCCAAATGAAAAACTGTTTTTT
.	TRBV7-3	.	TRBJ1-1	CASSLTLNTEAFF	TGTGCCAGCAGCTTAACCCTTAACACTGAAGCTTTCTTT
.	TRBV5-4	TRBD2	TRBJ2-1	CASSWALAGYNEQFF	TGTGCCAGCAGCTGGGCGCTAGCGGGGTACAATGAGCAGTTCTTC
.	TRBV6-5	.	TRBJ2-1	CATQGTTNEFF	TGTGCCACCCAGGGGACCACCAATGAGTTCTTC
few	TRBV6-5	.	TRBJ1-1	CASGREAFF	TGTGCCAGTGGGCGTGAAGCTTTCTTT
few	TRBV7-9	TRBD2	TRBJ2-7	CASSLSSGGAYEQYF	TGTGCCAGCTCCCTGTCTAGCGGGGGGGCCTACGAGCAGTACTTC
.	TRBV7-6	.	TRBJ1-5	CASSTGGGNQPQHF	TGTGCCAGTTCTACAGGAGGTGGCAATCAGCCCCAGCATTTT
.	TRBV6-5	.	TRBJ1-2	CASSAGRNYGYTF	TGTGCCAGCAGTGCCGGACGGAACTATGGCTACACCTTC
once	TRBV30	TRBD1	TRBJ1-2	CAWSEGDRDHYGYTF	TGTGCCTGGAGTGAAGGGGACAGGGATCACTATGGCTACACCTTC